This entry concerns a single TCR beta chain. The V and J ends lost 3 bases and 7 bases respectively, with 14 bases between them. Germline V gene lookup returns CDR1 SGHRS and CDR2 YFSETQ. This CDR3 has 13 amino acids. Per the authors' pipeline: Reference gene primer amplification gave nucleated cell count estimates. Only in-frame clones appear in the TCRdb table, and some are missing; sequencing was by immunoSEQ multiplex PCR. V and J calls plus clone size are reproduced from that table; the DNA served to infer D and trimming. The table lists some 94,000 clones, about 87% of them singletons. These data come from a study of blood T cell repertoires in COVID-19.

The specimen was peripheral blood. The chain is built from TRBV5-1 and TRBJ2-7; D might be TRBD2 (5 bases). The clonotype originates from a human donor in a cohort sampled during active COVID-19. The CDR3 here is CASSSGPAGEQYF. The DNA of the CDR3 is TGCGCCAGCAGCTCGGGTCCGGCGGGTGAGCAGTACTTC.